This T cell receptor beta chain was identified during a study of shared clonotypes between healthy human individuals. General study points: Clonotype sharing across a few donors was observed for roughly 5% of naive CD4 clonotypes.

Remarks on this clone: What it recognizes is unknown.

This CDR3 has 14 amino acids. The V gene end was trimmed by 6 bases and the J gene end by 4 bases; junction bases not matched to a gene: 7. Germline V lookup: CDR1 LGHNA, CDR2 YNFKEQ. Each subset's genomic DNA was shared equally among a number of immunoSEQ plates. Per the original methods: Owing to the provision of junction-only sequences devoid of quality scores by immunoSEQ, filtering differed. Clones were read by immunoSEQ multiplex PCR, and TCRdb kept only the in-frame ones, dropping some. The V and J calls and clone size come from that table; D and trimming were worked out from the DNA. The sample has over a million clones, approximately 80% seen once.

V is TRBV4-2 and J is TRBJ1-1; 8 bases fit TRBD1. The origin of this receptor is a young man in good health. Some clones in this sample may be carry-over from other donors' samples. Specimen: memory CD4+ T cells from PBMCs. The subset is: CD45RA-negative fraction. This chain's CDR3 is CASSDRGIGTEAFF. DNA for the CDR3: TGTGCCAGCAGTGACAGGGGTATCGGCACTGAAGCTTTCTTT.